A selection of T cell receptor beta chains follows, all from one sample in a study of blood T cells in healthy people across ages. TCRdb re-derived calls from the 5' RACE reads in MiXCR, one entry per CDR3 protein. The table records over 1,500,000 distinct CDR3 sequences, around 40% of them present only once. The specimen sequenced was blood. Receptors originate from a human donor in good health. CDR3s include the opening cysteine and the closing phenylalanine or tryptophan. D genes are given only for firm matches. A clone size is listed for some rows: how often the clone was seen (once, few, many), or a class if it is expanded.

D: -; size: -; V: TRBV29-1; J: TRBJ1-4; CDR3: CSGRHLLDEKLFF; DNA: TGCAGCGGGCGACACCTTCTCGACGAAAAACTGTTTTTT
D: -; size: -; V: TRBV7-9; J: TRBJ1-1; CDR3: CASSSNLDTEAFF; DNA: TGTGCCAGCAGCTCAAATCTCGACACTGAAGCTTTCTTT
D: -; size: -; V: TRBV20-1; J: TRBJ2-7; CDR3: CSARGYREQYF; DNA: TGCAGTGCTAGGGGGTATCGTGAGCAGTACTTC
D: -; size: -; V: TRBV11-1; J: TRBJ2-1; CDR3: CASSQDRDGQFF; DNA: TGTGCCAGCAGCCAAGACCGGGACGGGCAGTTCTTC
D: TRBD1; size: -; V: TRBV29-1; J: TRBJ2-1; CDR3: CSESGQGNNEQFF; DNA: TGCAGCGAGTCGGGACAGGGAAACAATGAGCAGTTCTTC
D: TRBD1; size: -; V: TRBV10-3; J: TRBJ2-1; CDR3: CAISGQGAINEQFF; DNA: TGTGCCATCAGCGGACAGGGGGCAATCAATGAGCAGTTCTTC
D: -; size: -; V: TRBV7-9; J: TRBJ1-1; CDR3: CASSLISPNMNTEAFF; DNA: TGTGCCAGCAGCTTAATATCTCCCAACATGAACACTGAAGCTTTCTTT
D: -; size: few; V: TRBV4-3; J: TRBJ2-1; CDR3: CASSQDSSGREQFF; DNA: TGCGCCAGCAGCCAAGATTCTTCGGGGCGGGAGCAGTTCTTC
D: -; size: -; V: TRBV20-1; J: TRBJ2-1; CDR3: CSARNDQWGYNEQFF; DNA: TGCAGTGCTAGAAATGATCAATGGGGCTACAATGAGCAGTTCTTC
D: TRBD1; size: -; V: TRBV7-2; J: TRBJ1-4; CDR3: CASSQNRGSGEKLFF; DNA: TGTGCCAGCAGCCAAAACAGGGGTTCGGGCGAAAAACTGTTTTTT
D: -; size: few; V: TRBV20-1; J: TRBJ2-5; CDR3: CSQKGGRLETQYF; DNA: TGCAGTCAGAAGGGGGGGCGATTGGAGACCCAGTACTTC
D: TRBD1; size: -; V: TRBV4-2; J: TRBJ1-1; CDR3: CASSQDPGQVNTEAFF; DNA: TGTGCCAGCAGCCAAGATCCGGGACAGGTGAACACTGAAGCTTTCTTT
D: -; size: -; V: TRBV5-1; J: TRBJ1-1; CDR3: CASTRDQNTEAFF; DNA: TGCGCCAGCACGAGGGACCAGAACACTGAAGCTTTCTTT
D: -; size: -; V: TRBV19; J: TRBJ2-7; CDR3: CASSIENGGEQYF; DNA: TGTGCCAGTAGTATTGAGAACGGCGGCGAGCAGTACTTC
D: -; size: few; V: TRBV6-6; J: TRBJ2-5; CDR3: CASSYSRMGAEYERYF; DNA: TGTGCCAGCAGTTACTCGAGGATGGGGGCCGAATACGAGCGGTACTTC
D: -; size: -; V: TRBV20-1; J: TRBJ1-1; CDR3: CSAFRVSTEAFF; DNA: TGCAGTGCTTTTAGGGTGTCCACTGAAGCTTTCTTT
D: TRBD1; size: -; V: TRBV6-5; J: TRBJ1-2; CDR3: CASSLWGDRGHGYTF; DNA: TGTGCCAGCAGCCTATGGGGAGACAGGGGGCATGGCTACACCTTC
D: -; size: -; V: TRBV7-9; J: TRBJ2-7; CDR3: CASSLDLSPRGEQYF; DNA: TGTGCCAGCAGCTTAGATCTAAGCCCTCGGGGCGAGCAGTACTTC
D: -; size: -; V: TRBV20-1; J: TRBJ2-7; CDR3: CSARDQLGEQYF; DNA: TGCAGTGCTAGAGATCAACTCGGCGAGCAGTACTTC
D: TRBD2; size: -; V: TRBV20-1; J: TRBJ2-1; CDR3: CSARDLGAGGNSYNEQFF; DNA: TGCAGTGCTAGAGATCTGGGAGCGGGGGGGAACTCCTACAATGAGCAGTTCTTC
D: -; size: -; V: TRBV7-9; J: TRBJ1-1; CDR3: CASSEEGVVYTEAFF; DNA: TGTGCCAGCAGCGAAGAGGGTGTTGTGTACACTGAAGCTTTCTTT
D: -; size: few; V: TRBV5-1; J: TRBJ2-3; CDR3: CASSRQADTQYF; DNA: TGCGCCAGCAGCCGACAGGCAGATACGCAGTATTTT
D: TRBD1; size: -; V: TRBV24-1; J: TRBJ2-5; CDR3: CATSDPGGAYQETQYF; DNA: TGCGCCACCAGTGATCCAGGGGGCGCGTATCAAGAGACCCAGTACTTC
D: -; size: few; V: TRBV24-1; J: TRBJ2-7; CDR3: CATSEPGSLPHEQYF; DNA: TGTGCCACCAGTGAACCGGGGTCCCTTCCCCACGAGCAGTACTTC
D: TRBD2; size: -; V: TRBV5-6; J: TRBJ2-1; CDR3: CASSYAGRDNEQFF; DNA: TGTGCCAGCAGCTACGCGGGGAGGGACAATGAGCAGTTCTTC
D: -; size: few; V: TRBV4-3; J: TRBJ1-2; CDR3: CASSQDSSGGLGYTF; DNA: TGCGCCAGCAGCCAAGATAGTTCCGGGGGGCTTGGCTACACCTTC
D: -; size: few; V: TRBV30; J: TRBJ2-3; CDR3: CAWSAVTTDTQYF; DNA: TGTGCCTGGAGTGCGGTTACCACAGATACGCAGTATTTT
D: -; size: few; V: TRBV5-1; J: TRBJ2-5; CDR3: CASKLQETQYF; DNA: TGCGCCAGCAAATTACAAGAGACCCAGTACTTC
D: -; size: few; V: TRBV5-1; J: TRBJ1-1; CDR3: CASSGDRPDDTEAFF; DNA: TGCGCCAGCAGCGGTGACAGACCCGATGACACTGAAGCTTTCTTT
D: TRBD1; size: few; V: TRBV6-6; J: TRBJ2-7; CDR3: CASSYSTGQLYEQYF; DNA: TGTGCCAGCAGTTACTCAACGGGACAGCTCTACGAGCAGTACTTC
D: TRBD2; size: few; V: TRBV20-1; J: TRBJ2-5; CDR3: CSARLWEGSGIEPETQYF; DNA: TGCAGTGCTAGACTCTGGGAGGGTAGCGGGATCGAACCCGAGACCCAGTACTTC
D: -; size: -; V: TRBV12-3/TRBV12-4; J: TRBJ2-6; CDR3: CASSRGTGGANVLTF; DNA: TGTGCCAGCAGCAGGGGTACAGGCGGGGCCAACGTCCTGACTTTC
D: -; size: -; V: TRBV6-6; J: TRBJ2-5; CDR3: CASSYGDKETQYF; DNA: TGTGCCAGCAGTTATGGGGACAAAGAGACCCAGTACTTC
D: -; size: -; V: TRBV15; J: TRBJ1-5; CDR3: CATSGDKGNQPQHF; DNA: TGTGCCACCAGCGGCGATAAAGGCAATCAGCCCCAGCATTTT
D: -; size: -; V: TRBV7-2; J: TRBJ2-7; CDR3: CGPPFVQYF; DNA: TGTGGTCCCCCATTTGTGCAGTACTTC
D: TRBD1; size: -; V: TRBV24-1; J: TRBJ1-2; CDR3: CAASDPGQGASYYGYTF; DNA: TGTGCCGCCAGTGATCCGGGACAGGGGGCGTCATACTATGGCTACACCTTC
D: -; size: -; V: TRBV11-1; J: TRBJ2-3; CDR3: CASGAGHSTDTQYF; DNA: TGTGCCAGCGGGGCAGGGCATAGCACAGATACGCAGTATTTT
D: -; size: -; V: TRBV12-3/TRBV12-4; J: TRBJ2-5; CDR3: CASTPGQSMEQYF; DNA: TGTGCCAGCACCCCCGGACAATCAATGGAGCAGTACTTC
D: -; size: few; V: TRBV9; J: TRBJ2-3; CDR3: CASSVGPGSTDTQYF; DNA: TGTGCCAGCAGCGTAGGGCCGGGTAGCACAGATACGCAGTATTTT
D: -; size: -; V: TRBV5-1; J: TRBJ1-1; CDR3: CASRQGGQAELAFF; DNA: TGCGCCAGCAGACAAGGAGGGCAGGCGGAATTAGCTTTCTTT
D: -; size: many; V: TRBV5-5; J: TRBJ1-5; CDR3: CASSLSAGGQPQHF; DNA: TGTGCCAGCAGCTTGTCTGCGGGGGGTCAGCCCCAGCATTTT
D: TRBD2; size: -; V: TRBV20-1; J: TRBJ2-7; CDR3: CSARDRGGRYEQYF; DNA: TGCAGTGCTAGGGATCGGGGGGGCCGGTACGAGCAGTACTTC
D: -; size: -; V: TRBV9; J: TRBJ1-5; CDR3: CASSVGPEENQPRHF; DNA: TGTGCCAGCAGCGTAGGCCCTGAGGAAAATCAGCCCCGGCATTTT
D: -; size: few; V: TRBV7-3; J: TRBJ2-1; CDR3: CASSSPVSEQFF; DNA: TGTGCCAGCAGCTCCCCAGTAAGTGAGCAGTTCTTC
D: TRBD1; size: -; V: TRBV4-1; J: TRBJ1-5; CDR3: CASSQPGQKGQPQHF; DNA: TGCGCCAGCAGCCAACCGGGACAGAAGGGACAGCCCCAGCATTTT
D: -; size: -; V: TRBV7-9; J: TRBJ2-2; CDR3: CASSSLAANTGELFF; DNA: TGTGCCAGCAGCTCGTTAGCGGCGAACACCGGGGAGCTGTTTTTT
D: -; size: few; V: TRBV7-8; J: TRBJ1-4; CDR3: CASSFVNEKLFF; DNA: TGTGCCAGCAGCTTCGTGAATGAAAAACTGTTTTTT
D: -; size: -; V: TRBV4-2; J: TRBJ1-1; CDR3: CASSLQVGGTEAFF; DNA: TGTGCCAGCAGCCTGCAGGTGGGGGGGACTGAAGCTTTCTTT
D: TRBD2; size: -; V: TRBV20-1; J: TRBJ2-7; CDR3: CSATGSGMRPSYEQYF; DNA: TGCAGTGCAACCGGGAGCGGGATGCGACCTTCCTACGAGCAGTACTTC
D: TRBD1; size: -; V: TRBV18; J: TRBJ1-2; CDR3: CAGSPRTGADNGYTF; DNA: TGTGCCGGCTCACCCCGAACAGGGGCGGACAATGGCTACACCTTC
D: TRBD1; size: many; V: TRBV12-3/TRBV12-4; J: TRBJ1-1; CDR3: CASSRQGLNTEAFF; DNA: TGTGCCAGCAGTCGACAGGGGCTGAACACTGAAGCTTTCTTT
D: -; size: once; V: TRBV6-4; J: TRBJ2-3; CDR3: CASIPKQGRSPDTQYF; DNA: TGTGCCAGCATACCTAAACAGGGTAGGAGCCCAGATACGCAGTATTTT
D: -; size: many; V: TRBV5-1; J: TRBJ1-5; CDR3: CASSLEGHQPQHF; DNA: TGCGCCAGCAGCTTGGAAGGTCATCAGCCCCAGCATTTT
D: -; size: few; V: TRBV5-1; J: TRBJ2-7; CDR3: CASSQNEGSSYEQYF; DNA: TGCGCCAGCAGCCAGAACGAGGGGAGCTCCTACGAGCAGTACTTC